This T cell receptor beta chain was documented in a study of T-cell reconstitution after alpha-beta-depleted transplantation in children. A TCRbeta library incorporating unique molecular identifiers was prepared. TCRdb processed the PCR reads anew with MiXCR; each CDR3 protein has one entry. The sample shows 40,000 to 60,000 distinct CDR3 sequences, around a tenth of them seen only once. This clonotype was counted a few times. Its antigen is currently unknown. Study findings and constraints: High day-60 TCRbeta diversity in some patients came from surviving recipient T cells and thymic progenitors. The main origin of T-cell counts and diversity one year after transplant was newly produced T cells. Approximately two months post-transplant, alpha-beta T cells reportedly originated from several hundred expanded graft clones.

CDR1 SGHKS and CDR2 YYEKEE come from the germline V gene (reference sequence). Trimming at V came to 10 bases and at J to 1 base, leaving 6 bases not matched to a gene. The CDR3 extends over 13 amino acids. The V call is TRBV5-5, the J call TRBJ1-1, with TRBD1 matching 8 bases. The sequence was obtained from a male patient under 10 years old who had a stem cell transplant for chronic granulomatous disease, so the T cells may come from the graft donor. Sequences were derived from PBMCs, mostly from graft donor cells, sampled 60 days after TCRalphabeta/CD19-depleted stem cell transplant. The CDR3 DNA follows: TGTGCCTCTTATCAGGGGGCGAACACTGAAGCTTTCTTT. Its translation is CASYQGANTEAFF.